One T cell receptor (beta chain) is described in this entry. The sample's treatment: randomized to nivolumab then ipilimumab (arm A) or the reverse (arm B). Profiling relied on immunoSEQ multiplex PCR, and the TCRdb table lists in-frame clones only, not all of them. The sample shows about 6,100 clones, roughly 25% of them seen only once. Trimming removed 6 bases from V and 1 base from J; junction bases left unmatched: 5. The CDR3 loop spans 14 amino acids. Germline CDR1 KGHSY, CDR2 FQNENV. This entry belongs to a study of sequential checkpoint blockade in melanoma. Across the whole study: Patients were randomized 1:1 to nivolumab-then-ipilimumab or ipilimumab-then-nivolumab first-line.

The sequence came from a human donor with melanoma. The sample was tumor tissue (inferred from file names), taken from a patient given nivolumab and ipilimumab in sequence. This sequence joins TRBV16 and TRBJ1-1; 7 bases map to TRBD1. The CDR3 nucleotides read TGTGCCAGCAGTCCGGACAGGAAGAACACTGAAGCTTTCTTT. This codes for CASSPDRKNTEAFF.